This is a list of T cell receptor beta chains from one sample in a study of cytotoxic CD8 clonotypes in ibrutinib-treated CLL. Only in-frame clones appear in the TCRdb table, and some are missing; sequencing was by immunoSEQ multiplex PCR. The sample yields about 120,000 clones, more than 55% seen once. Sequenced here: PBMCs, sampled after 24 months of ibrutinib treatment. The receptors come from a human donor with chronic lymphocytic leukemia. CDR3s include the opening cysteine and the closing phenylalanine or tryptophan. A D gene is named only where the DNA matches it firmly. For some rows the clone size is stated as once, few or many, or as a class when expanded; others skip it.

d_call	v_call	clone_size	j_call	cdr3_aa	cdr3_nt
.	TRBV4-2	.	TRBJ1-3	CASSQDLRPDTIYF	TGTGCCAGCAGCCAAGACCTCCGTCCGGACACCATATATTTT
.	TRBV7-9	few	TRBJ2-3	CASSLDPGHTDTQYF	TGTGCCAGCAGCTTAGACCCAGGCCACACAGATACGCAGTATTTT
.	TRBV28	.	TRBJ2-6	CASSGGGSGANVLTF	TGTGCCAGCAGTGGGGGCGGCTCTGGGGCCAACGTCCTGACTTTC
TRBD1	TRBV29-1	.	TRBJ2-7	CSGQDRPTYEQYF	TGCAGCGGTCAGGACAGGCCCACCTACGAGCAGTACTTC
.	TRBV30	.	TRBJ1-1	CAWADFARGEAFF	TGTGCCTGGGCGGACTTCGCTAGGGGCGAAGCTTTCTTT
TRBD1	TRBV7-2	few	TRBJ1-2	CASSPQTGVDGYTF	TGTGCCAGCAGCCCGCAAACAGGGGTTGATGGCTACACCTTC
TRBD2	TRBV5-3	once	TRBJ2-1	CARRTIELAGTDNEQFF	TGTGCCAGAAGGACGATTGAACTAGCGGGGACTGACAATGAGCAGTTCTTC
TRBD1	TRBV30	.	TRBJ1-6	CAWSGNRGQGSPLHF	TGTGCCTGGAGTGGAAACAGGGGGCAGGGTTCACCCCTCCACTTT
.	TRBV27	few	TRBJ1-2	CASSPGQTFYGYTF	TGTGCCAGCAGTCCGGGCCAAACGTTCTATGGCTACACCTTC
.	TRBV19	.	TRBJ1-1	CASSMNENTEAFF	TGTGCCAGTAGTATGAACGAGAACACTGAAGCTTTCTTT
TRBD1	TRBV7-8	.	TRBJ1-6	CASSLGGQGSYNSPLHF	TGTGCCAGCAGCTTAGGGGGACAGGGATCCTATAATTCACCCCTCCACTTT
.	TRBV5-1	few	TRBJ1-6	CASSLAWVGSPLHF	TGCGCCAGCAGCTTGGCTTGGGTTGGGTCACCCCTCCACTTT
TRBD2	TRBV9	many	TRBJ2-1	CASSVSGLAGVNEQFF	TGTGCCAGCAGCGTATCCGGACTAGCGGGGGTAAATGAGCAGTTCTTC
TRBD2	TRBV7-6	.	TRBJ2-1	CASSLDGLAGSEQFF	TGTGCCAGCAGCTTAGATGGTCTAGCGGGTAGTGAGCAGTTCTTC
TRBD1	TRBV5-6	.	TRBJ1-4	CASSPGQARNEKLFF	TGTGCCAGCAGCCCGGGACAGGCTCGGAATGAAAAACTGTTTTTT
.	TRBV5-4	.	TRBJ1-2	CASSQSGREYYGYTF	TGTGCCAGCAGTCAATCGGGCAGGGAATACTATGGCTACACCTTC
TRBD1	TRBV29-1	.	TRBJ1-2	CSVESLVGTGIRYGYTF	TGCAGCGTCGAAAGCCTCGTCGGGACAGGGATACGGTATGGCTACACCTTC
.	TRBV19	few	TRBJ1-1	CASMGGYTEAFF	TGTGCCAGTATGGGGGGTTACACTGAAGCTTTCTTT
.	TRBV6-1	.	TRBJ2-7	CASSEHRNYEQYF	TGTGCCAGCAGTGAACACAGGAATTACGAGCAGTACTTC
TRBD1	TRBV30	once	TRBJ1-2	CASDRRPYGYTF	TGTGCCTCGGACAGGAGACCTTATGGCTACACCTTC
.	TRBV7-9	.	TRBJ1-4	CASSLNGPEVGEKLFF	TGTGCCAGCAGCTTAAACGGGCCAGAGGTTGGAGAAAAACTGTTTTTT
.	TRBV9	.	TRBJ1-2	CASSVVGPSAGYTF	TGTGCCAGCAGCGTAGTAGGCCCCTCCGCTGGCTACACCTTC
.	TRBV1	.	TRBJ2-5	CTSSPSGVAGVEETQYF	TGCACCAGCAGCCCATCCGGGGTAGCGGGGGTGGAGGAGACCCAGTACTTC
.	TRBV19	.	TRBJ1-1	CASSIRGNTEAFF	TGTGCCAGTAGTATCAGGGGTAACACTGAAGCTTTCTTT
.	TRBV14	.	TRBJ2-7	CASSQGGQSEYF	TGTGCCAGCAGCCAAGGGGGGCAATCGGAGTACTTC